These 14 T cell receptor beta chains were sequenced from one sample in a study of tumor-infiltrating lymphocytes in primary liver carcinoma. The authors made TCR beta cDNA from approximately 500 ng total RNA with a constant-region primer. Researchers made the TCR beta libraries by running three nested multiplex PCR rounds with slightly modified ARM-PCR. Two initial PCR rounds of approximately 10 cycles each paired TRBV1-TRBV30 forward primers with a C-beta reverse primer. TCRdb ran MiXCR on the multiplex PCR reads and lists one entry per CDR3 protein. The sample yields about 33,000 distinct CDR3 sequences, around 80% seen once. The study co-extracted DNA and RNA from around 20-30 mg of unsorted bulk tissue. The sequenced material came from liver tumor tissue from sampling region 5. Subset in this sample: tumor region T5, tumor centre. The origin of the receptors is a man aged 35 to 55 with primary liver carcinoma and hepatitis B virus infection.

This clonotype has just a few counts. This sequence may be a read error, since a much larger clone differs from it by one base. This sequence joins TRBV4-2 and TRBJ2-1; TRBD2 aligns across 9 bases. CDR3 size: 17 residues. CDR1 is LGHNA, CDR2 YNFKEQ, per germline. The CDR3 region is CTSSPVAGVAGVDEQFF. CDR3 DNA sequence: TGTACCAGCAGCCCTGTCGCGGGTGTAGCGGGAGTCGATGAGCAGTTCTTC.

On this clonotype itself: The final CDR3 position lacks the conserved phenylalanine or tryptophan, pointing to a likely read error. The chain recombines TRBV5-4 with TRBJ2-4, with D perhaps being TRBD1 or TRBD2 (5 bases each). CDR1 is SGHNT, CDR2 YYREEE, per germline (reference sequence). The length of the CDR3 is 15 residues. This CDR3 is CASSSKQEAKHIQYL. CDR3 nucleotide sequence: TGTGCCAGCAGCTCCAAACAGGAGGCCAAACACATTCAGTACCTA.

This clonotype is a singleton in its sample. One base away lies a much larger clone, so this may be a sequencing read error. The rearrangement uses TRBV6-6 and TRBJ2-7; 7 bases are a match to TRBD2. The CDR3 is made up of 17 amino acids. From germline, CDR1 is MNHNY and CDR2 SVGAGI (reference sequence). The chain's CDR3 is CASSHSVVRGSAHDQYF. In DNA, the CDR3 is TGTGCCAGCAGTCACTCGGTTGTGCGCGGGAGTGCACACGATCAGTACTTC.

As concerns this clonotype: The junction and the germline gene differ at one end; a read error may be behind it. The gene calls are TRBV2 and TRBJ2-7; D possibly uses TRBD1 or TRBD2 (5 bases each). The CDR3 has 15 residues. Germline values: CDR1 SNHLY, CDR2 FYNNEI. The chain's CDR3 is CANSPEAVGTLEQYF. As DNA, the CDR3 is TGTGCCAACAGTCCGGAGGCAGTGGGGACCCTAGAGCAGTACTTC.

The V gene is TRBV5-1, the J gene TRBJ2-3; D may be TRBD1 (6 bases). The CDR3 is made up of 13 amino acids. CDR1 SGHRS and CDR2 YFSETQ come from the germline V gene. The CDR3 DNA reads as TGCGCGAACAGCTGGGACAAGGGAGATACGCAGTATTTT. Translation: CANSWDKGDTQYF.

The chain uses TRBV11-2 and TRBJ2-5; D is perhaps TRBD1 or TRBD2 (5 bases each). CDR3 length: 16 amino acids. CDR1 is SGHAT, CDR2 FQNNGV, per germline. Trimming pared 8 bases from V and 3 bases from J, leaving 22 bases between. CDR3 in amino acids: CASCLTTGEGKETQYF. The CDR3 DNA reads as TGTGCCAGCTGCCTAACTACTGGCGAGGGGAAAGAGACCCAGTACTTC.

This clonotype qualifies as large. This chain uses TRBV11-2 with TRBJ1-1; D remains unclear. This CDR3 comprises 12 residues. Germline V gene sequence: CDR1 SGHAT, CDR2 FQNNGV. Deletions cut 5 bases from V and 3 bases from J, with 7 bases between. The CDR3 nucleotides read TGTGCCAGCAGCCAGAGCTACACTGAAGCTTTCTTT. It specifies CASSQSYTEAFF.

The CDR3 region is CANGGLAVTGELFF. CDR3 sequence (DNA): TGTGCCAACGGGGGACTAGCGGTAACCGGGGAGCTGTTTTTT. This sequence joins TRBV6-1 and TRBJ2-2; 11 nucleotides line up with TRBD2. CDR1 is MNHNS, CDR2 SASEGT, per germline. J gave up 5 bases and V 10 bases, and 6 bases lay outside the gene matches. CDR3 length: 14 amino acids.

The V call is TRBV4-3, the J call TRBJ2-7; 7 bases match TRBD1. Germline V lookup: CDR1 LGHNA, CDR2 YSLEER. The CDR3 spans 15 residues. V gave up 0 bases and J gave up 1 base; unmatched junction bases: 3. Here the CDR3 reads CASSQETGDSYEQYF. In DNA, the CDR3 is TGCGCCAGCAGCCAAGAAACAGGGGATTCCTACGAGCAGTACTTC.

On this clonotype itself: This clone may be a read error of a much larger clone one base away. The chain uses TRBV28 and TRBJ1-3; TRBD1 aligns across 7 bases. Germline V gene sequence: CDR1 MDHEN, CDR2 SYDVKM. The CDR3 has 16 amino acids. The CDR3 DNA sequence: TGTGTCAGCAGTCCCGGGACAGCTTTCTCTGGAAACACCATATATTTT. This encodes CVSSPGTAFSGNTIYF.

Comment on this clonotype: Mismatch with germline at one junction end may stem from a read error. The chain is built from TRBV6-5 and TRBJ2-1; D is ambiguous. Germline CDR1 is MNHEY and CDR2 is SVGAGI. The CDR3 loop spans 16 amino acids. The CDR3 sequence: CVSSYSTWGPVNEQFF. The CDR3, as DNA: TGTGTCAGCAGTTACTCGACATGGGGTCCGGTAAATGAGCAATTCTTC.

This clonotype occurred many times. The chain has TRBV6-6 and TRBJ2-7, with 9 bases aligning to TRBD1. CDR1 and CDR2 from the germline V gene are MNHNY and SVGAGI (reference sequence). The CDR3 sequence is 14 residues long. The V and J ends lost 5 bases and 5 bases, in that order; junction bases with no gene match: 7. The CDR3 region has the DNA TGTGCCAGCAGTCTTGACAGGGGGGCGCACGAGCAGTACTTC. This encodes CASSLDRGAHEQYF.

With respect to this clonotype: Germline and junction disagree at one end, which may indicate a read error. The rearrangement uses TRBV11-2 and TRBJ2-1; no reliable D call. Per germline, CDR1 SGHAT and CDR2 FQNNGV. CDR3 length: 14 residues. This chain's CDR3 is CDSTVYRLVSEQFF. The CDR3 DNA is TGTGACAGCACCGTATACCGGCTAGTTAGTGAGCAGTTCTTC.

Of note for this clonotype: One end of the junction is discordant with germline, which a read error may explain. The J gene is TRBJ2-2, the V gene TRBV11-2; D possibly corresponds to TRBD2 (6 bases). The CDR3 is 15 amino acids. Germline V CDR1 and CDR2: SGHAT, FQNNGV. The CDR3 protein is CASSYAGSNTGELFF. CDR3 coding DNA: TGCGCCAGCAGCTATGCGGGATCGAACACCGGAGAGCTGTTTTTT.